The 19 T cell receptor beta chains in this list originate from one sample, sequenced in a study of blood T cell repertoires in COVID-19. Method: immunoSEQ multiplex PCR; TCRdb's copy keeps in-frame clones and lacks some. The repertoire has more than 150,000 clones, 80% to 90% of them found once; the top ten carry about 15%. Specimen: peripheral blood. The receptors stem from a woman in her thirties or forties with acute or convalescent COVID-19.

The chain combines TRBV3-1 (or the pseudogene TRBV3-2) with TRBJ2-1; 7 bases line up with TRBD2. The CDR3 extends over 13 amino acids. Unmatched junction bases numbered 3, after V lost 1 base and J lost 9 bases. Germline V gene lookup returns CDR1 LGHDT and CDR2 YNNKEL (reference sequence). CDR3 bases: TGTGCCAGCAGCCAAGTCACTAGCGTTGAGCAGTTCTTC. Encoded protein: CASSQVTSVEQFF.

The chain employs TRBV28 and TRBJ2-3, with no clear D. Germline CDR1 and CDR2: MDHEN and SYDVKM. This CDR3 is 14 amino acids long. Trimming stripped 5 bases from V and 4 bases from J, with 13 bases between. The chain's CDR3 is CASSQPRSPDTQYF. CDR3 in DNA: TGTGCCAGCAGTCAGCCAAGGAGTCCAGATACGCAGTATTTT.

This chain links TRBV11-2 with TRBJ2-5; no definite D call. Trimming removed 1 base from V and 2 bases from J, with 8 bases in between. This CDR3 region has 14 residues. Germline assignment: CDR1 SGHAT and CDR2 FQNNGV. The CDR3 is CASSLVLLQETQYF. The CDR3 nucleotides are TGTGCCAGCAGCTTAGTCCTACTTCAAGAGACCCAGTACTTC.

This chain connects TRBV24-1 to TRBJ2-3, with D possibly matching TRBD2 (7 bases). The CDR3 has 17 residues. Germline V CDR1 and CDR2: KGHDR, SFDVKD. Trimming stripped 3 bases from V and 2 bases from J, with 17 bases between. The CDR3 nucleotides are TGTGCCACCAGTGATATTGACTCGGGGGGCCACACAGATACGCAGTATTTT. Amino acids: CATSDIDSGGHTDTQYF.

The rearrangement joins TRBV28 to TRBJ1-2; TRBD1 matches at 8 bases. This CDR3 spans 17 amino acids. Germline V lookup: CDR1 MDHEN, CDR2 SYDVKM. V dropped 1 base and J dropped 5; count of bases not matched to a gene: 12. CDR3 sequence (DNA): TGTGCCAGCAGTTTATACTACCGACAGGGGAGTAGGTATGGCTACACCTTC. This translates into CASSLYYRQGSRYGYTF.

The chain recombines TRBV6-6 with TRBJ1-1, with D possibly TRBD1 on 6 matching bases. Per germline, CDR1 MNHNY and CDR2 SVGAGI (reference sequence). This CDR3 is 12 amino acids long. The ends were cut back, 5 bases at V and 4 bases at J, with 8 bases in the middle. The CDR3 region has the DNA TGTGCCAGCAGTACAGGGAGCACTGAAGCTTTCTTT. Residues: CASSTGSTEAFF.

This sequence joins TRBV3-1 (or the pseudogene TRBV3-2) and TRBJ2-3; D remains ambiguous. V was pared by 1 base and J by 2 bases, with 10 bases between. The CDR3 contains 15 residues. Per the germline V gene, CDR1 is LGHDT and CDR2 is YNNKEL (reference sequence). DNA for the CDR3: TGTGCCAGCAGCCAAGTCAGAGGAAACACAGATACGCAGTATTTT. This gives the protein CASSQVRGNTDTQYF.

This clone was found once. Within the sample, other DNA sequences also encode this same CDR3. The V gene is TRBV5-1, the J gene TRBJ2-5; the match to TRBD1 covers 9 bases. The V and J ends lost 0 bases and 5 bases, in that order; junction bases with no gene match: 2. The germline CDR1 and CDR2 sequences are SGHRS and YFSETQ. There are 14 residues in the CDR3. The CDR3 loop reads CASSLGTGGETQYF. The CDR3, as DNA: TGCGCCAGCAGCTTGGGCACAGGGGGCGAGACCCAGTACTTC.

J is TRBJ1-2 and V is TRBV3-1 (or the pseudogene TRBV3-2); D is uncertain. V was cut by 5 bases and J by 5 bases, with 9 bases left in between. The CDR3 spans 12 residues. CDR1 and CDR2 from the germline V gene are LGHDT and YNNKEL (reference sequence). CDR3 sequence: CASSGTGYGYTF. Here the CDR3 DNA reads TGTGCCAGCAGCGGAACGGGGTATGGCTACACCTTC.

This chain links TRBV29-1 with TRBJ2-2, with D possibly being TRBD2 (5 bases). The V end lost 5 bases, the J end lost 6 bases, and 7 bases lay between the germline ends. This CDR3 has 11 amino acids. The germline gives CDR1 SQVTM, CDR2 ANQGSEA. CDR3 loop: CSVTRSGELFF. The CDR3, as DNA: TGCAGCGTTACTAGGTCCGGGGAGCTGTTTTTT.

As regards this clone: A much larger clone sits a single nucleotide away, making a read error possible. V and J are TRBV7-8 and TRBJ2-7; 8 nucleotides match TRBD1. Per germline, CDR1 SGHVS and CDR2 FQNEAQ. This CDR3 has 18 residues. V trimming: 5 bases; J trimming: 2 bases; junction bases outside the gene matches: 17. CDR3 sequence reads: CASSPGTGDNGFTYEQYF. CDR3 in DNA: TGTGCCAGCAGCCCGGGGACAGGAGACAACGGGTTTACCTACGAGCAGTACTTC.

The rearrangement uses TRBV23-1 and TRBJ2-1; TRBD1 matches at 7 bases. TRBV23-1 is an ORF, with its function uncertain. V lost 8 bases and J lost 2; bases outside the gene matches: 6. The CDR3 contains 14 residues. In DNA, the CDR3 is TGCGCCAGCGTCAACAGGGGCACCTACAATGAGCAGTTCTTC. It specifies CASVNRGTYNEQFF.

The chain has TRBV11-2 and TRBJ2-3, with a tentative D call TRBD2 (5 bases). Germline loops: CDR1 SGHAT, CDR2 FQNNGV. V lost 2 bases and J 6 bases, leaving 12 bases between the germline ends. This CDR3 is 14 amino acids long. CDR3 bases: TGTGCCAGCAGCTTAAGTAGCGTGAAGGATACGCAGTATTTT. It specifies CASSLSSVKDTQYF.

The gene calls are TRBV7-3 and TRBJ2-3, with D possibly being TRBD2 (5 bases). The CDR3 covers 15 residues. The germline V gene has CDR1 SGHTA and CDR2 FQGTGA. V gave up 2 bases and J gave up 0 bases, with 9 bases separating them. Written as DNA, the CDR3 is TGTGCCAGCAGCTTATTCCGGGGTAGCACAGATACGCAGTATTTT. The encoded protein is CASSLFRGSTDTQYF.

CDR3 sequence (DNA): TGTGCCAGCAGAGCCTCGAGGGCTAGCGGGGGCCAAATTATGGAGACCCAGTACTTC. It is translated as CASRASRASGGQIMETQYF. The chain combines TRBV5-6 with TRBJ2-5; 10 nucleotides line up with TRBD2. CDR3 length equals 19 residues. The junction had 21 bases not matched to a gene; V was cut back by 5 bases and J by 5 bases. The germline V gene encodes CDR1 SGHDT and CDR2 YYEEEE.

The chain recombines TRBV2 with TRBJ1-4; D gene uncertain. This CDR3 region has 15 residues. Germline lookup yields CDR1 SNHLY and CDR2 FYNNEI. V gave up 4 bases and J gave up 0 bases, with 9 bases separating them. CDR3 in DNA: TGTGCCAGCAGTGTCCTGGGAGCAACTAATGAAAAACTGTTTTTT. Translated: CASSVLGATNEKLFF.

The rearrangement joins TRBV9 to TRBJ2-2, with D maybe TRBD1 (5 bases). Trimming left V 0 bases short and J 5 bases short, with 8 bases between. The length of the CDR3 is 14 residues. Germline lookup yields CDR1 SGDLS and CDR2 YYNGEE. CDR3 loop: CASSVAGSTGELFF. The CDR3 bases are TGTGCCAGCAGCGTAGCAGGGTCTACCGGGGAGCTGTTTTTT.

The chain links TRBV28 to TRBJ1-5; 11 positions agree with TRBD1. CDR1 and CDR2 from the germline V gene are MDHEN and SYDVKM. V shed 4 bases, J shed 5 bases, and the junction held 4 bases outside the gene matches. The CDR3 has 15 amino acids. The CDR3 loop reads CASSSGQGGYQPQHF. The CDR3 DNA reads TGTGCCAGCAGTTCGGGACAGGGGGGATATCAGCCCCAGCATTTT. The full variable domain, completed using reference TRBV28 and TRBJ1-5, is DVKVTQSSRYLVKRTGEKVFLECVQDMDHENMFWYRQDPGLGLRLIYFSYDVKMKEKGDIPEGYSVSREKKERFSLILESASTNQTSMYLCASSSGQGGYQPQHFGDGTRLSIL.

V gene TRBV7-2 combines with J gene TRBJ2-7; 11 bases are a match to TRBD1. The junction had 4 bases not matched to a gene; V was cut back by 0 bases and J by 3 bases. The CDR3 is 16 residues long. Germline lookup yields CDR1 SGHTA and CDR2 FQGNSA. CDR3 in amino acids: CASSLAGTGGYYEQYF. The CDR3 bases are TGTGCCAGCAGCTTAGCCGGGACAGGGGGATACTACGAGCAGTACTTC.